The 8 T cell receptor beta chains below come from one sample, sequenced in a study of cytomegalovirus exposure and HLA in healthy donors. This PCR relied on a set of 60 Vbeta primers and 13 Jbeta primers. Produced via immunoSEQ multiplex PCR; TCRdb's table is partial and in-frame only. The sample carries about 160,000 clones, 60% to 80% recorded once. Sequencing was done on a sample of PBMCs. These receptors were obtained from a woman aged 25 to 45 in good health and CMV-seronegative.

This chain joins TRBV4-1 and TRBJ1-2; D perhaps matches TRBD1 (6 bases). Germline assignment: CDR1 MGHRA and CDR2 YSYEKL. The germline V and J ends were trimmed by 1 base and 3 bases, with 6 bases remaining between them. The CDR3 loop spans 13 amino acids. The chain's CDR3 is CASSQGTDYGYTF. The CDR3 region has the DNA TGCGCCAGCAGCCAAGGGACAGACTATGGCTACACCTTC.

The genes are TRBV9 and TRBJ1-3; 7 bases map to TRBD1. The J segment lost 3 bases and the V segment lost 8 bases, leaving 14 bases of the junction unmatched. Germline CDR1 is SGDLS and CDR2 is YYNGEE. The CDR3 runs 16 residues. The CDR3: CASSPQSGTVGNTIYF. The CDR3 coding sequence is TGTGCCAGTAGCCCACAATCCGGGACAGTTGGAAACACCATATATTTT.

This chain links TRBV6-6 with TRBJ1-2, with D tentatively TRBD1 (5 bases). This CDR3 has 13 residues. Per the germline V gene, CDR1 is MNHNY and CDR2 is SVGAGI (reference sequence). V gave up 5 bases and J gave up 8 bases, with 15 bases separating them. The CDR3 loop is CASSRGEVYGYTF. The CDR3, as DNA: TGTGCCAGCAGTAGAGGGGAGGTTTACGGCTACACCTTC.

The chain employs TRBV25-1 and TRBJ2-5; TRBD2 is a possible D gene (5 bases). Trimming took 5 bases from V and 5 from J, leaving 18 bases between them. The CDR3 is 15 residues long. Per germline, CDR1 MGHDK and CDR2 SYGVNS. The CDR3 bases are TGTGCCAGCAGTCGTCCGGATTGGTTAGCGGAGACCCAGTACTTC. Its translation is CASSRPDWLAETQYF.

This clone was observed a single time. The CDR3 region is CASSLGRDQPQHF. DNA for the CDR3: TGTGCCAGCAGCTTAGGCAGGGATCAGCCCCAGCATTTT. V gene TRBV7-9 combines with J gene TRBJ1-5; the D gene is possibly TRBD1 (5 bases). Germline assignment: CDR1 SEHNR and CDR2 FQNEAQ (reference sequence). CDR3 size: 13 residues. V lost 1 base, J lost 5 bases, and 6 bases lay in between.

This chain connects TRBV28 to TRBJ2-7; D ambiguous. The CDR3 spans 11 residues. CDR1 MDHEN and CDR2 SYDVKM come from the germline V gene. Between the trimmed V and J ends, which lost 5 bases and 4 bases, there was a span of 6 bases. CDR3 residues: CASSVLYEQYF. The DNA of the CDR3 is TGTGCCAGCAGTGTCCTATACGAGCAGTACTTC. The full variable domain, rest sourced from reference TRBV28 and TRBJ2-7, is DVKVTQSSRYLVKRTGEKVFLECVQDMDHENMFWYRQDPGLGLRLIYFSYDVKMKEKGDIPEGYSVSREKKERFSLILESASTNQTSMYLCASSVLYEQYFGPGTRLTVT.

The chain carries TRBV7-2 and TRBJ1-2; tentative D call: TRBD1 (5 bases). V lost 1 base and J 11 bases, leaving 11 bases between the germline ends. The CDR3 is made up of 12 amino acids. Germline-derived CDR1 and CDR2 are SGHTA and FQGNSA. The CDR3 spells CASSLVRGEYTF. The CDR3 bases are TGTGCCAGCAGCTTAGTCCGGGGGGAGTACACCTTC. Drawing the rest from reference TRBV7-2 and TRBJ1-2, the complete variable domain is GAGVSQSPSNKVTEKGKDVELRCDPISGHTALYWYRQSLGQGLEFLIYFQGNSAPDKSGLPSDRFSAERTGGSVSTLTIQRTQQEDSAVYLCASSLVRGEYTFGSGTRLTVV.

The V gene is TRBV5-1, the J gene TRBJ2-7; 10 positions agree with TRBD1. Germline CDR1 is SGHRS and CDR2 is YFSETQ. CDR3 length: 16 amino acids. V lost 2 bases to trimming and J lost 6 bases; unmatched junction nucleotides: 11. CDR3 sequence (DNA): TGCGCCAGCAGCTTTGGGGGAGGGACAGGGGCCCCCGAGCAGTACTTC. It is translated as CASSFGGGTGAPEQYF.